The clone carrying this T cell receptor beta chain was detected once. The data are from a study of T cell changes during pregnancy in multiple sclerosis. Generated by immunoSEQ multiplex PCR, the TCRdb table keeps only in-frame clones and is missing some. The sample records about 29,000 clones, approximately 90% being singletons. The V gene's germline CDR1 is LGHNA and CDR2 YNFKEQ. The ends were cut back, 2 bases at V and 7 bases at J, with 12 bases in the middle. The CDR3 sequence is 13 residues long. The chain combines TRBV4-2 with TRBJ2-7, with D unclear. The starting material was CD8+ T cells from peripheral blood mononuclear cells, obtained after pregnancy. This receptor was identified in a female donor with multiple sclerosis, enrolled in a pregnancy study. The CDR3 coding sequence is TGTGCCAGCAGCCAAACTCCCATCAGGGAGCAGTACTTC. Translated: CASSQTPIREQYF.